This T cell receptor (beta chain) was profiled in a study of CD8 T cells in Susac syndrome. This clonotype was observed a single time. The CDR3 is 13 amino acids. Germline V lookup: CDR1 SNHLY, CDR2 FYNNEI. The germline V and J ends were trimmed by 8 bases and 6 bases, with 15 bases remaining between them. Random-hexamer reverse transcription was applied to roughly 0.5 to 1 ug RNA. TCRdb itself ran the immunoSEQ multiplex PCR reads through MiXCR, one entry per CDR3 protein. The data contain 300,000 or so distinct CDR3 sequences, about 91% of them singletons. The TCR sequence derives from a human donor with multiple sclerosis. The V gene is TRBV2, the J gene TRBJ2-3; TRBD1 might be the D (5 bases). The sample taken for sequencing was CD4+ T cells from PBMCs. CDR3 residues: CASDQGQFDTQYF. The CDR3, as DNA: TGTGCCAGCGACCAGGGTCAGTTTGATACGCAGTATTTT.